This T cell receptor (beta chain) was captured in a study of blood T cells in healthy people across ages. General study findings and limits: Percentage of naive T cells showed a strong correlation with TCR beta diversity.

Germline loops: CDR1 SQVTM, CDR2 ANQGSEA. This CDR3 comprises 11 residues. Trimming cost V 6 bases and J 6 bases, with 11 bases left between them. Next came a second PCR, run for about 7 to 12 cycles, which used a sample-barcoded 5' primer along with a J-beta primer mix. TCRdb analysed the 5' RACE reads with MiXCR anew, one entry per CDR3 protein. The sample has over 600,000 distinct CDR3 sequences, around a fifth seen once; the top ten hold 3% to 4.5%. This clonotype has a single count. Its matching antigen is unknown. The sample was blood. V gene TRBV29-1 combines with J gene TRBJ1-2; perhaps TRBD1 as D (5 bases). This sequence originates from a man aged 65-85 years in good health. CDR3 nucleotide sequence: TGCAGCGTCGATCCGGGGCATGGCTACACCTTC. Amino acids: CSVDPGHGYTF.